The 22 T cell receptor beta chains below were found in one sample sequenced in a study of cytotoxic CD8 clonotypes in ibrutinib-treated CLL. This table comes from immunoSEQ multiplex PCR, and its TCRdb copy is limited to in-frame clones, with some not included. The repertoire has some 10,000 clones, around 81% of them found once; the top ten carry approximately 22%. Here the sequenced sample was PBMCs, taken at disease progression, from a patient treated with ibrutinib. Source of these receptors: a human donor with chronic lymphocytic leukemia.

This chain connects TRBV5-4 to TRBJ2-5, with TRBD1 matching 7 bases. J was trimmed by 1 base and V by 4 bases; bases with no gene match: 4. The CDR3 runs to 14 residues. In germline, CDR1 is SGHNT, CDR2 YYREEE (reference sequence). The CDR3 coding sequence is TGTGCCAGCAGCACCCGGACAGGCCAAGAGACCCAGTACTTC. Its protein is CASSTRTGQETQYF.

V gene TRBV28 combines with J gene TRBJ2-1, with 8 bases identical to TRBD1. Trimming removed 8 bases from V and 8 bases from J; junction bases left unmatched: 2. The CDR3 sequence is 11 residues long. Germline V gives CDR1 MDHEN, CDR2 SYDVKM. In nucleotides, the CDR3 is TGTGCCAGCGACAGGGGACATGAGCAGTTCTTC. It specifies CASDRGHEQFF.

The J gene is TRBJ1-5, the V gene TRBV6-1; D is uncertain. CDR1 MNHNS and CDR2 SASEGT come from the germline V gene. V dropped 7 bases and J dropped 0 bases, with 13 bases sitting between them. The CDR3 is 15 amino acids. Here the CDR3 reads CASTEGSYSNQPQHF. CDR3 DNA: TGTGCCAGCACCGAGGGCAGTTATAGCAATCAGCCCCAGCATTTT.

The rearrangement links TRBV6-1 to TRBJ1-3, with 7 bases lining up with TRBD1. CDR3 length: 15 amino acids. V gave up 6 bases and J gave up 4 bases; unmatched junction bases: 9. Germline CDR1 reads MNHNS; CDR2 reads SASEGT. The CDR3 sequence is CASSRQGGTGNTIYF. In nucleotides, the CDR3 is TGTGCCAGCAGCCGACAGGGAGGGACGGGAAACACCATATATTTT.

The chain is built from TRBV6-1 and TRBJ1-4; D uncertain. CDR1 is MNHNS, CDR2 SASEGT, per germline. The CDR3 is made up of 13 amino acids. V lost 7 bases to trimming and J lost 5 bases, with 11 bases between them. Here the CDR3 reads CASTRTANEKLFF. CDR3 nucleotide sequence: TGTGCCAGCACCAGGACGGCAAATGAAAAACTGTTTTTT.

The chain joins TRBV2 to TRBJ2-5; 11 bases map to TRBD2. Germline V lookup: CDR1 SNHLY, CDR2 FYNNEI. The CDR3 contains 14 residues. The V and J ends lost 6 bases and 4 bases, in that order; junction bases with no gene match: 4. CDR3 region: CASSGLAGIETQYF. The CDR3 DNA reads TGTGCCAGCAGCGGACTAGCGGGTATAGAGACCCAGTACTTC.

The genes are TRBV30 and TRBJ2-7; D not resolved. The V and J ends lost 3 bases and 0 bases respectively, with 6 bases between them. This CDR3 spans 12 amino acids. The germline gives CDR1 GTSNPN, CDR2 SVGIG (reference sequence). The CDR3 region is CAWRLSSYEQYF. The CDR3 bases are TGTGCCTGGAGACTGAGCTCCTACGAGCAGTACTTC.

J is TRBJ2-7 and V is TRBV28, with a weak D call TRBD1 (5 bases). This CDR3 spans 13 amino acids. Trimming pared 2 bases from V and 5 bases from J, leaving 10 bases between. The V gene's germline CDR1 is MDHEN and CDR2 SYDVKM. Here the CDR3 reads CASSLPGQNEQYF. Written as DNA, the CDR3 is TGTGCCAGCAGTTTACCAGGGCAGAACGAGCAGTACTTC.

This clone was detected only once. V is TRBV5-1 and J is TRBJ2-1; 7 positions match TRBD1. The V segment lost 0 bases and the J segment 4 bases; nucleotides outside the gene matches: 4. The CDR3 length is 15 residues. Germline CDR1 and CDR2: SGHRS and YFSETQ. The CDR3 bases are TGCGCCAGCAGCTTGGCGGGGACAGCGTACAATGAGCAGTTCTTC. Translation gives CASSLAGTAYNEQFF.

This clone showed up just once. The genes are TRBV19 and TRBJ1-4; D is unclear. V was clipped by 6 bases and J by 6 bases, with 17 bases between them. Germline CDR1 is LNHDA and CDR2 is SQIVND (reference sequence). The CDR3 runs 15 residues. CDR3 in DNA: TGTGCCAGTAGGCCATCGACACCCATAGATGAAAAACTGTTTTTT. Translation: CASRPSTPIDEKLFF.

This clone was recorded once. The V call is TRBV5-4, the J call TRBJ2-5; the D is unclear. The CDR3 covers 15 residues. Germline V gene data show CDR1 as SGHNT and CDR2 as YYREEE (reference sequence). V was cut by 4 bases and J by 0 bases, with 13 bases left in between. Here the CDR3 reads CASSDKTRDQETQYF. DNA of the CDR3: TGTGCCAGCAGCGATAAGACTCGGGACCAAGAGACCCAGTACTTC.

The gene calls are TRBV6-5 and TRBJ2-7; 10 nucleotides agree with TRBD1. This CDR3 spans 14 amino acids. Germline CDR1 and CDR2: MNHEY and SVGAGI. The trim removed 6 bases at V and 2 bases at J, leaving 4 bases unmatched. The CDR3 sequence is CASSGTGVTYEQYF. CDR3 in DNA: TGTGCCAGCAGCGGGACAGGGGTGACCTACGAGCAGTACTTC.

The chain combines TRBV11-1 with TRBJ2-1, with 9 bases matching TRBD2. The germline V gene encodes CDR1 SGHAT and CDR2 FQDESV (reference sequence). There are 16 residues in the CDR3. The ends lost 4 bases at V and 7 bases at J; junction bases unmatched: 11. CDR3 protein: CASSSLWAGGVNEQFF. CDR3 bases: TGTGCCAGCAGCTCCCTATGGGCGGGAGGGGTGAATGAGCAGTTCTTC.

This clone was seen only a few times. This chain links TRBV7-9 with TRBJ2-7, with 7 bases fitting TRBD2. The V segment lost 3 bases and the J segment 7 bases; nucleotides outside the gene matches: 12. Germline assignment: CDR1 SEHNR and CDR2 FQNEAQ (reference sequence). CDR3 length: 15 residues. The CDR3: CASSLVLAESGEQYF. CDR3 coding DNA: TGTGCCAGCAGCTTGGTCCTAGCGGAGTCGGGGGAGCAGTACTTC. Supplemented by reference TRBV7-9 and TRBJ2-7, the full variable domain reads DTGVSQNPRHKITKRGQNVTFRCDPISEHNRLYWYRQTLGQGPEFLTYFQNEAQLEKSRLLSDRFSAERPKGSFSTLEIQRTEQGDSAMYLCASSLVLAESGEQYFGPGTRLTVT.

The CDR3 is CASSKERNGYTF. The DNA for the CDR3 is TGTGCCAGCAGCAAGGAAAGAAATGGCTACACCTTC. The V and J genes are TRBV11-2 and TRBJ1-2; no clear D. Germline V gene data show CDR1 as SGHAT and CDR2 as FQNNGV. The CDR3 loop spans 12 amino acids. V lost 5 bases, J lost 6 bases, and 10 bases lay in between.

The DNA of the CDR3 is TGTGCCAGTAGTACGAACAGGGTTGGCAATCAGCCCCAGCATTTT. Translating gives CASSTNRVGNQPQHF. This chain links TRBV19 with TRBJ1-5; the D gene is possibly TRBD1 (6 bases). The germline CDR1 and CDR2 sequences are LNHDA and SQIVND (reference sequence). The CDR3 totals 15 residues. The V gene lost 4 bases and the J gene lost 2 bases, with 12 bases spanning the gap.

The chain is built from TRBV10-2 and TRBJ2-7; TRBD2 agrees at 8 bases. The V gene's germline CDR1 is WSHSY and CDR2 SAAADI. The junction had 10 bases not matched to a gene; V was cut back by 9 bases and J by 0 bases. The CDR3 runs to 15 residues. Here the CDR3 reads CASSITSGASYEQYF. The CDR3, as DNA: TGCGCCAGTAGCATCACTAGCGGCGCCTCCTACGAGCAGTACTTC.

The CDR3 nucleotides read TGTGCCAGCAGTTACAGTTACCAAGAGACCCAGTACTTC. Its translation: CASSYSYQETQYF. The V gene is TRBV6-5, the J gene TRBJ2-5; D unresolved. V lost 2 bases to trimming and J lost 0 bases, with 4 bases between them. Germline lookup yields CDR1 MNHEY and CDR2 SVGAGI. This CDR3 is built from 13 residues.

The chain couples TRBV5-1 to TRBJ2-1; 12 bases map to TRBD2. Unmatched junction bases numbered 3, after V lost 3 bases and J lost 5 bases. This CDR3 is built from 15 residues. Germline V gene data show CDR1 as SGHRS and CDR2 as YFSETQ. CDR3 loop: CASSSTSGRDNEQFF. The DNA for the CDR3 is TGCGCCAGCAGCTCGACTAGCGGGAGAGACAATGAGCAGTTCTTC.

The chain couples TRBV29-1 to TRBJ2-7; D is possibly TRBD1 (7 bases). V gave up 3 bases and J gave up 6 bases, with 18 bases separating them. The length of the CDR3 is 14 residues. Germline lookup yields CDR1 SQVTM and CDR2 ANQGSEA. The DNA of the CDR3 is TGCAGCGTTGATTTAGGGCAGGGGGGTTCCGAGCAGTACTTC. Its protein product is CSVDLGQGGSEQYF.

This clone was recorded only once. The chain uses TRBV7-8 and TRBJ2-3; no clear D. CDR3 length: 13 amino acids. The germline V gene has CDR1 SGHVS and CDR2 FQNEAQ. V shed 3 bases and J shed 5 bases, with 9 bases lying between them. CDR3 nucleotides: TGTGCCAGCAGCTTCACTAAGGGAGATACGCAGTATTTT. Its protein is CASSFTKGDTQYF.

This sequence joins TRBV6-4 and TRBJ2-1; the match to TRBD2 covers 8 bases. The CDR3 covers 16 residues. Looked up from germline, CDR1 is MRHNA and CDR2 is SNTAGT. V gave up 3 bases and J gave up 0 bases; unmatched junction bases: 4. CDR3 sequence reads: CASSDSGTSSYNEQFF. In DNA form, the CDR3 reads TGTGCCAGCAGTGATAGCGGGACCAGCTCCTACAATGAGCAGTTCTTC.